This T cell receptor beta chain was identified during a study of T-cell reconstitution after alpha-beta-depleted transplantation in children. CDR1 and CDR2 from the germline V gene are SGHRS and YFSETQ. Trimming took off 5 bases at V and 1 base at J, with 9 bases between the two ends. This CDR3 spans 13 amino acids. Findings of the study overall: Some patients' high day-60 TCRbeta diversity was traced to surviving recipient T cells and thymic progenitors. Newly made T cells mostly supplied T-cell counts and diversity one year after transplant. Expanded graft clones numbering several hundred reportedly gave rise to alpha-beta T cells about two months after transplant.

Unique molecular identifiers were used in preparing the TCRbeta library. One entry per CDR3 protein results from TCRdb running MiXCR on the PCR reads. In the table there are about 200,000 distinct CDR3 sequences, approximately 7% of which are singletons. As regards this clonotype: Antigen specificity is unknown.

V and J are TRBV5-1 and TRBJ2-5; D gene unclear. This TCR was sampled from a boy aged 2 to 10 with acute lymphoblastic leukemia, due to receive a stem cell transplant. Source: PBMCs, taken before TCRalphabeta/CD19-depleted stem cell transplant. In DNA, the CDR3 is TGCGCCAGCAGACGTCCCGGCCAAGAGACCCAGTACTTC. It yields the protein CASRRPGQETQYF. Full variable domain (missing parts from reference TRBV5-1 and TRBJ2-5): KAGVTQTPRYLIKTRGQQVTLSCSPISGHRSVSWYQQTPGQGLQFLFEYFSETQRNKGNFPGRFSGRQFSNSRSEMNVSTLELGDSALYLCASRRPGQETQYFGPGTRLLVL.